These 20 T cell receptor beta chains came from one sample sequenced in a study of T-cell memory formation after mild COVID-19. MiXCR, run by TCRdb on the 5' RACE reads, gives a single entry per CDR3 protein. The sample shows approximately 210,000 distinct CDR3 sequences, around 16% of them seen only once. The sequenced sample consisted of PBMCs or a T cell subset sorted from them (not recorded which). Every receptor here comes from an adult woman who had mild COVID-19 (a few samples of this study predate the infection). Cell type and time point are not known.

The chain couples TRBV5-1 to TRBJ2-5; D may be TRBD2 (7 bases). The CDR3 covers 15 residues. Germline CDR1 reads SGHRS; CDR2 reads YFSETQ. V lost 0 bases and J 4 bases, leaving 13 bases between the germline ends. This CDR3 reads CASSLARGGRETQYF. As DNA, the CDR3 is TGCGCCAGCAGCTTGGCCCGCGGGGGCCGAGAGACCCAGTACTTC.

In its sample, this clonotype was seen many times. The chain carries TRBV20-1 and TRBJ2-2; 8 bases align to TRBD2. The CDR3 spans 14 residues. Germline V lookup: CDR1 DFQATT, CDR2 SNEGSKA (reference sequence). J gave up 2 bases and V 2 bases, and 1 base lay outside the gene matches. CDR3 nucleotide sequence: TGCAGTGCTAGAAGCGGGGGAAACACCGGGGAGCTGTTTTTT. It specifies CSARSGGNTGELFF.

This clonotype has more than one count but fewer than ten. The CDR3 region is CAISDGTGSNQPQHF. The CDR3 DNA follows: TGTGCCATCAGTGACGGGACAGGGAGCAATCAGCCCCAGCATTTT. The V and J genes are TRBV10-3 and TRBJ1-5; 9 positions agree with TRBD1. The CDR3 consists of 15 residues. V trimming: 3 bases; J trimming: 1 base; junction bases outside the gene matches: 1. CDR1 is ENHRY, CDR2 SYGVKD, per germline.

The chain employs TRBV24-1 and TRBJ2-5; TRBD2 aligns across 8 bases. The CDR3 extends over 16 amino acids. Germline CDR1 KGHDR, CDR2 SFDVKD. V lost 4 bases and J lost 13; bases outside the gene matches: 19. The CDR3 DNA reads as TGTGCCACCAGTGACCGCCCTCCGGGACTAGGGGCCCGTACGTACTTC. It encodes CATSDRPPGLGARTYF.

The genes are TRBV10-3 and TRBJ1-5; D remains unclear. Germline assignment: CDR1 ENHRY and CDR2 SYGVKD. The V end was cut by 7 bases, the J end by 1 base, with 8 bases between. The CDR3 spans 13 residues. CDR3 DNA: TGTGCCATCACGGGCGGCAGCAATCAGCCCCAGCATTTT. Translating gives CAITGGSNQPQHF.

The chain couples TRBV7-6 to TRBJ2-1; TRBD2 matches 13 bases. Germline V CDR1 and CDR2: SGHVS, FNYEAQ. The CDR3 is 15 amino acids. The V and J ends lost 3 bases and 10 bases, in that order; junction bases with no gene match: 6. For the CDR3, the DNA is TGTGCCAGCAGCTTGGGACTAGCGGGGACCCACGAGCAGTTCTTC. Protein sequence: CASSLGLAGTHEQFF.

This clonotype was counted many times. The chain recombines TRBV12-3 or TRBV12-4 with TRBJ1-5; D unclear. The CDR3 has 13 residues. V lost 1 base, J lost 3 bases, and 4 bases lay in between. The CDR3 here is CASSLGTNQPQHF. CDR3 DNA: TGTGCCAGCAGTTTAGGCACCAATCAGCCCCAGCATTTT.

J is TRBJ1-4 and V is TRBV9, with D perhaps matching TRBD1 (5 bases). The length of the CDR3 is 17 residues. Between the trimmed V and J ends, which lost 8 bases and 0 bases, there was a span of 20 bases. Germline-derived CDR1 and CDR2 are SGDLS and YYNGEE. The CDR3 loop is CASGGRPDRATNEKLFF. The CDR3 DNA sequence: TGTGCCAGTGGGGGTCGGCCTGACCGAGCAACTAATGAAAAACTGTTTTTT.

Only a few counts were recorded for this clonotype. The chain joins TRBV29-1 to TRBJ1-2, with D perhaps matching TRBD1 (5 bases). This CDR3 comprises 13 residues. The V end lost 7 bases, the J end lost 0 bases, and 12 bases lay between the germline ends. CDR1 and CDR2 (germline): SQVTM, ANQGSEA. The CDR3 spells CSGGDRANYGYTF. CDR3 sequence (DNA): TGCAGCGGAGGGGACCGCGCTAACTATGGCTACACCTTC.

Many counts were recorded for this clonotype. The rearrangement uses TRBV12-3 or TRBV12-4 and TRBJ2-5; 8 bases match TRBD2. This CDR3 region has 16 residues. Trimming removed 6 bases from V and 7 bases from J; junction bases left unmatched: 16. The CDR3 DNA follows: TGTGCCAGCAGACAACTAGCGGTCGGAGTTCGAGGGACCCAGTACTTC. Translated, it gives CASRQLAVGVRGTQYF.

V is TRBV28 and J is TRBJ1-5; 8 bases are a match to TRBD1. V lost 7 bases and J lost 0; bases outside the gene matches: 5. CDR1 MDHEN and CDR2 SYDVKM come from the germline V gene. The CDR3 is 15 amino acids. The DNA of the CDR3 is TGTGCCAGCAAAGACAGGGGACCTAGCAATCAGCCCCAGCATTTT. Residues: CASKDRGPSNQPQHF.

There are many counts of this clonotype. V is TRBV9 and J is TRBJ2-5; TRBD1 matches at 7 bases. The V gene end was trimmed by 0 bases and the J gene end by 1 base; junction bases not matched to a gene: 15. CDR3 length: 19 amino acids. Germline V gene sequence: CDR1 SGDLS, CDR2 YYNGEE. CDR3 DNA sequence: TGTGCCAGCAGCGTAGCTACTACGGGTATGAGGGGGCGCCAAGAGACCCAGTACTTC. Its protein is CASSVATTGMRGRQETQYF.

This clonotype was found a few times. The V call is TRBV29-1, the J call TRBJ1-2, with D possibly being TRBD1 (6 bases). The CDR3 totals 12 residues. The V and J ends lost 4 bases and 4 bases respectively, with 10 bases between them. Germline loops: CDR1 SQVTM, CDR2 ANQGSEA. CDR3 loop: CSVAGAGYGYTF. The CDR3 nucleotides read TGCAGCGTTGCAGGGGCTGGCTATGGCTACACCTTC.

The J gene is TRBJ1-2, the V gene TRBV19; unclear D gene. Germline-derived CDR1 and CDR2 are LNHDA and SQIVND (reference sequence). The CDR3 consists of 17 residues. V was shortened by 1 base and J by 2 bases, with 17 bases between the two germline ends. The CDR3, as DNA: TGTGCCAGTAGTATAGCCCACACCCGTTTGGGAAACTATGGCTACACCTTC. Encoded protein: CASSIAHTRLGNYGYTF.

The chain combines TRBV5-6 with TRBJ2-5; 12 positions match TRBD1. Germline V gene sequence: CDR1 SGHDT, CDR2 YYEEEE. Trimming took 6 bases from V and 5 from J; bases not matched to a gene: 11. CDR3 length: 16 amino acids. The CDR3 sequence is CASTDRLGQGAETQYF. The CDR3 DNA follows: TGTGCCAGCACCGACCGCCTGGGACAGGGGGCGGAGACCCAGTACTTC.

This clonotype was observed at least ten times. The genes are TRBV5-1 and TRBJ2-2; TRBD2 matches 8 bases. With V trimmed by 7 bases and J by 2 bases, 7 bases remained unmatched. Germline loops: CDR1 SGHRS, CDR2 YFSETQ. CDR3 length: 15 residues. CDR3 sequence (DNA): TGCGCCAGCCGTCCGGGACTAGGAAACACCGGGGAGCTGTTTTTT. Protein: CASRPGLGNTGELFF.

The V call is TRBV2, the J call TRBJ1-5; TRBD1 might be the D (5 bases). The germline CDR1 and CDR2 sequences are SNHLY and FYNNEI. Trimming left V 7 bases short and J 4 bases short, with 14 bases between. The CDR3 consists of 14 residues. The CDR3 region has the DNA TGTGCCAGCACCCTTGAGAGGGGAAATCAGCCCCAGCATTTT. Its protein is CASTLERGNQPQHF.

The chain uses TRBV18 and TRBJ1-1, with D perhaps TRBD1 (5 bases). This CDR3 is built from 20 residues. Germline V gene lookup returns CDR1 KGHSH and CDR2 LQKENI. Trimming removed 1 base at V and 0 bases at J, with 24 bases between. The DNA of the CDR3 is TGTGCCAGCTCACCACTAGAGGCCCAGGGCCCCCACCTGGTGAACACTGAAGCTTTCTTT. Its translation: CASSPLEAQGPHLVNTEAFF. Full variable domain (outside the CDR3, taken from reference TRBV18 and TRBJ1-1): NAGVMQNPRHLVRRRGQEARLRCSPMKGHSHVYWYRQLPEEGLKFMVYLQKENIIDESGMPKERFSAEFPKEGPSILRIQQVVRGDSAAYFCASSPLEAQGPHLVNTEAFFGQGTRLTVV.

In its sample, this clonotype was seen once. The chain joins TRBV5-1 to TRBJ2-3; the match to TRBD1 covers 10 bases. Unmatched junction bases numbered 4, after V lost 4 bases and J lost 5 bases. This CDR3 has 14 residues. Germline loops: CDR1 SGHRS, CDR2 YFSETQ. As DNA, the CDR3 is TGCGCCAGCAGCCGGGACAGGGGAAGAGATACGCAGTATTTT. This codes for CASSRDRGRDTQYF.

On this clonotype: A read error is likely, as this CDR3 ends without the conserved phenylalanine or tryptophan. The CDR3 loop reads CASSLGAGNYGYTL. The DNA for the CDR3 is TGCGCCAGCAGCTTGGGGGCCGGTAACTATGGCTACACCTTA. The V and J genes are TRBV5-1 and TRBJ1-2; D remains unclear. This CDR3 is 14 amino acids long. Trimming shortened V by 0 bases and J by 1 base, and 7 bases separated the two germline ends. Per the germline V gene, CDR1 is SGHRS and CDR2 is YFSETQ.